A single sample gave rise to the 8 T cell receptor beta chains below, sequenced in a study of T cell repertoires in cytomegalovirus infection. Their recognized antigens are unknown. TCRdb passed the reads through MiXCR, listing each CDR3 protein once. In the table there are 350,000 to 400,000 distinct CDR3 sequences, just under 35% of which are singletons. The sequences come from cultured PBMCs, collected from culture after CMV antigen stimulation. All receptors come from a human donor in good health (CMV status not recorded). Some clones in this sample may be carry-over from other donors' samples.

The chain carries TRBV12-3 or TRBV12-4 and TRBJ2-3; tentatively, D is TRBD1 (6 bases). Trimming cost V 3 bases and J 2 bases, with 12 bases left between them. The CDR3 contains 15 residues. CDR3 loop: CASSFQGLPTDTQYF. CDR3 DNA sequence: TGTGCCAGCAGTTTCCAGGGGCTCCCCACAGATACGCAGTATTTT.

The chain couples TRBV11-2 to TRBJ1-3; a weak D match, TRBD1 (6 bases). The CDR3 runs 15 residues. Germline assignment: CDR1 SGHAT and CDR2 FQNNGV. Trimming left V 3 bases short and J 0 bases short, with 9 bases between. CDR3 region: CASSFIRGSGNTIYF. Here the CDR3 DNA reads TGTGCCAGCAGCTTCATCAGGGGCTCTGGAAACACCATATATTTT.

This clonotype was seen many times. CDR3 coding DNA: TGTGCCAGCAGCTTATATACACCTATAATGGGCTACGAGCAGTACTTC. Protein product: CASSLYTPIMGYEQYF. The chain links TRBV7-2 to TRBJ2-7; D unclear. This CDR3 comprises 16 residues. From germline, CDR1 is SGHTA and CDR2 FQGNSA. Trimming shortened V by 2 bases and J by 3 bases, and 17 bases separated the two germline ends. The full variable domain, completed using reference TRBV7-2 and TRBJ2-7, is GAGVSQSPSNKVTEKGKDVELRCDPISGHTALYWYRQSLGQGLEFLIYFQGNSAPDKSGLPSDRFSAERTGGSVSTLTIQRTQQEDSAVYLCASSLYTPIMGYEQYFGPGTRLTVT.

The rearrangement joins TRBV4-1 to TRBJ2-5, with 7 bases matching TRBD2. The CDR3 loop spans 16 amino acids. Trimming at V came to 0 bases and at J to 1 base, leaving 5 bases not matched to a gene. Germline loops: CDR1 MGHRA, CDR2 YSYEKL. The CDR3 reads CASSQEFTSAQETQYF. The CDR3 DNA reads TGCGCCAGCAGCCAAGAGTTTACTAGCGCCCAAGAGACCCAGTACTTC.

This clonotype showed up just a few times. The rearrangement uses TRBV7-2 and TRBJ2-2, with 10 bases that match TRBD1. The CDR3 spans 14 residues. Unmatched junction bases numbered 8, after V lost 6 bases and J lost 10 bases. Germline values: CDR1 SGHTA, CDR2 FQGNSA. The DNA of the CDR3 is TGTGCCAGCAGTCGCGACAGGGGGCGGGAGGAGCTGTTTTTT. Protein: CASSRDRGREELFF.

This clonotype was counted between two and nine times. The chain uses TRBV6-5 and TRBJ1-2; maybe TRBD1 (5 bases). CDR1 and CDR2 from the germline V gene are MNHEY and SVGAGI. Deletions cut 0 bases from V and 8 bases from J, with 19 bases between. This CDR3 has 16 amino acids. Here the CDR3 DNA reads TGTGCCAGCAGTTACTCGAGTCTCCTACTCGAGGGGGGCTACACCTTC. Residues: CASSYSSLLLEGGYTF.

The chain recombines TRBV20-1 with TRBJ1-5, with D unclear. The CDR3 contains 15 residues. Trimming shortened V by 0 bases and J by 0 bases, and 9 bases separated the two germline ends. Germline V gives CDR1 DFQATT, CDR2 SNEGSKA (reference sequence). CDR3 sequence reads: CSARDYSHSNQPQHF. The CDR3 region has the DNA TGCAGTGCTAGAGACTATAGTCATAGCAATCAGCCCCAGCATTTT.

This clonotype was counted only a few times. The chain uses TRBV12-3 or TRBV12-4 and TRBJ2-5; 8 bases fit TRBD2. With V trimmed by 5 bases and J by 1 base, 3 bases remained unmatched. The CDR3 spans 14 residues. Here the CDR3 DNA reads TGTGCCAGCAGTCTCGGACTAGCCCAAGAGACCCAGTACTTC. Translation: CASSLGLAQETQYF.